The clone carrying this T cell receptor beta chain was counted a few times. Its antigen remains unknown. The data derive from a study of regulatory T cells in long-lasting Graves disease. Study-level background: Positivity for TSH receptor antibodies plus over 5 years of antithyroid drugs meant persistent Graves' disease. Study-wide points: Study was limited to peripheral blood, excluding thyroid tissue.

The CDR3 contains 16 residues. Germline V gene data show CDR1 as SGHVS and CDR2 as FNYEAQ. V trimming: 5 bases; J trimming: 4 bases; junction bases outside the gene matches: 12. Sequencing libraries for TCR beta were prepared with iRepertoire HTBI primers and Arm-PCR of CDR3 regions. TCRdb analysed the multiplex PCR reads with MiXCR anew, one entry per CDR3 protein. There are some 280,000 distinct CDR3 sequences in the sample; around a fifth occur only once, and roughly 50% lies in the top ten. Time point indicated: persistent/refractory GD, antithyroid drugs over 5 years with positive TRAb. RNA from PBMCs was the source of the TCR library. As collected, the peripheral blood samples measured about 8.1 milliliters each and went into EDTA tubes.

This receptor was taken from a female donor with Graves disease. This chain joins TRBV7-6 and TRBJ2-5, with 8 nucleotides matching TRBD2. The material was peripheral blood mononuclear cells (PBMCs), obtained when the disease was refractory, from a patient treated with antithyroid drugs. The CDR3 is CASSPEAGERGETQYF. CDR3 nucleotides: TGTGCCAGCAGCCCAGAAGCGGGAGAGAGGGGAGAGACCCAGTACTTC.